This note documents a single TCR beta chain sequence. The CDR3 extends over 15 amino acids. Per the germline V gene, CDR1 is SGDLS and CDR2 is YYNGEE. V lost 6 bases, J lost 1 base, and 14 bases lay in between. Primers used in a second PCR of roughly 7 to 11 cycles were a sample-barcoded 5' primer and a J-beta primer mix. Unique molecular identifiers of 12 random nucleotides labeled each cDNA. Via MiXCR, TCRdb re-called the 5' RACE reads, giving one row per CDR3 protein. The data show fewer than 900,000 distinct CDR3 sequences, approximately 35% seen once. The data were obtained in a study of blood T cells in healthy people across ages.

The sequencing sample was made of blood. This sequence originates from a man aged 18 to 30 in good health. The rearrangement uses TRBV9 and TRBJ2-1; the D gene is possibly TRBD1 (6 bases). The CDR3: CASNPRDKSYNEQFF. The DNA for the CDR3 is TGTGCCAGCAACCCCCGGGACAAGTCCTACAATGAGCAGTTCTTC.